This is a list of T cell receptor beta chains from one sample in a study of blood T cells in healthy people across ages. One entry per CDR3 protein, called by TCRdb with MiXCR from the 5' RACE reads. The sample has about 1.6 million distinct CDR3 sequences, 30% to 40% seen once. The sample comprised blood. The receptors were gathered from a woman in her twenties or thirties in good health. Each CDR3 is given with its conserved first and last residue. Each record gives: clone size, D gene, CDR3 length, J gene, V gene, CDR3 protein, CDR3 DNA. D genes are given only for firm matches. Size is omitted from some rows. Given values are once, few, many or a class for expanded clones.

>NA|NA|12|TRBJ2-3|TRBV4-1
CASSQERFTQYF
TGCGCCAGCAGCCAAGAAAGGTTTACGCAGTATTTT
>NA|NA|15|TRBJ2-5|TRBV20-1
CSARVGGSAQETQYF
TGCAGTGCCAGGGTTGGGGGTAGCGCTCAAGAGACCCAGTACTTC
>few|NA|13|TRBJ2-1|TRBV27
CASSLSRPNEQFF
TGTGCCAGCAGTTTATCTCGCCCTAATGAGCAGTTCTTC
>few|NA|16|TRBJ2-4|TRBV2
CASSELNDGAKNIQYF
TGTGCCAGCAGTGAATTAAATGATGGGGCCAAAAACATTCAGTACTTC
>NA|TRBD1|15|TRBJ2-7|TRBV12-3/TRBV12-4
CASRPETGVRGEQYF
TGTGCCAGCAGACCTGAGACAGGGGTTAGGGGCGAGCAGTACTTC
>NA|TRBD1|15|TRBJ2-7|TRBV27
CASSSGTGSCYEQYF
TGTGCCAGCAGTTCGGGGACAGGGTCCTGTTACGAGCAGTACTTC
>few|TRBD2|16|TRBJ2-3|TRBV2
CASRRVTSGGKDTQYF
TGTGCCAGCAGGAGGGTGACTAGCGGGGGGAAGGATACGCAGTATTTT
>once|NA|15|TRBJ1-2|TRBV7-3
CASTEYPGANYGYTF
TGTGCCAGCACCGAATATCCGGGGGCTAACTATGGCTACACCTTC
>NA|NA|12|TRBJ2-5|TRBV30
CAWSIVGETQYF
TGTGCCTGGAGTATCGTAGGAGAGACCCAGTACTTC
>NA|TRBD1|17|TRBJ1-5|TRBV7-6
CASSSSSFTGVGQPQHF
TGTGCCAGCAGCTCTTCCTCCTTTACAGGGGTAGGGCAGCCCCAGCATTTT
>NA|TRBD1|12|TRBJ1-2|TRBV20-1
CSATDRGEGYTF
TGCAGTGCAACTGACAGGGGCGAGGGCTACACCTTC
>NA|NA|12|TRBJ1-2|TRBV12-5
CASGGGLGGYTF
TGTGCTAGTGGTGGGGGGCTAGGCGGCTACACCTTC
>few|NA|16|TRBJ1-5|TRBV12-3/TRBV12-4
CASSTFDVGEGQPQHF
TGTGCCAGCAGTACCTTTGATGTAGGCGAGGGGCAGCCCCAGCATTTT
>NA|NA|14|TRBJ1-6|TRBV25-1
CASSVPGVNSPLHF
TGTGCCAGCAGTGTTCCGGGGGTAAATTCACCCCTCCACTTT
>NA|NA|18|TRBJ2-6|TRBV6-7
CASSYSHRVLPGADVLTF
TGTGCCAGCAGTTACTCGCACAGGGTCCTTCCTGGGGCCGACGTCCTGACTTTC
>NA|TRBD1|16|TRBJ2-3|TRBV7-6
CASSQNRGHSTDTQYF
TGTGCCAGCAGCCAAAACAGGGGGCATAGCACAGATACGCAGTATTTT
>NA|TRBD2|18|TRBJ2-1|TRBV20-1
CSARDPGGTEFSYNEQFF
TGCAGTGCTAGAGATCCCGGGGGGACCGAGTTCTCCTACAATGAGCAGTTCTTC